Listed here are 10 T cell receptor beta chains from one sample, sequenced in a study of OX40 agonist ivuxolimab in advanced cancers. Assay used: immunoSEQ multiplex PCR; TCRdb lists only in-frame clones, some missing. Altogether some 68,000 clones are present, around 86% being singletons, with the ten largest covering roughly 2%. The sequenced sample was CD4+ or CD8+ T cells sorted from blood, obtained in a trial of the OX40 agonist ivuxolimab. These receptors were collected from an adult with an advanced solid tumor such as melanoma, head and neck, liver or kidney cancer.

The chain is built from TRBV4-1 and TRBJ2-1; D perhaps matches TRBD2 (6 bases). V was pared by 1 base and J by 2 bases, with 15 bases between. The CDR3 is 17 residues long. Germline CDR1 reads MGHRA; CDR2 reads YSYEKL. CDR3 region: CASSQVVLAAPYNEQFF. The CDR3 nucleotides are TGCGCCAGCAGCCAAGTGGTATTAGCGGCCCCCTACAATGAGCAGTTCTTC.

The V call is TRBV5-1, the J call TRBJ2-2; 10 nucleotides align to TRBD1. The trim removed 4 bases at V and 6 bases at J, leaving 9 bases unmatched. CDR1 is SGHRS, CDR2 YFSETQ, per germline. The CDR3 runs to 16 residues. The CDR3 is CASSSGTGEGAGELFF. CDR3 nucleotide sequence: TGCGCCAGCAGCAGTGGGACAGGGGAAGGGGCCGGGGAGCTGTTTTTT.

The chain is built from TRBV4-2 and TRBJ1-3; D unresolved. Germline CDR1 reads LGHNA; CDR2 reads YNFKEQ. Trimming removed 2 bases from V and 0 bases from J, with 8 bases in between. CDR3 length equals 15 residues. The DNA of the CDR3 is TGTGCCAGCAGCCAACAGGTCCACTCTGGAAACACCATATATTTT. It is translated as CASSQQVHSGNTIYF.

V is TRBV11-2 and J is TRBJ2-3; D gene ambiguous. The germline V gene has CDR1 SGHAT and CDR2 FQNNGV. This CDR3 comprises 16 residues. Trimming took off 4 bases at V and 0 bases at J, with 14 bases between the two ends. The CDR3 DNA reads TGTGCCAGCAGCTCCCGGCGGTACTCTAGCACAGATACGCAGTATTTT. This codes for CASSSRRYSSTDTQYF. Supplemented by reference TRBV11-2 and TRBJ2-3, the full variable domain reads EAGVAQSPRYKIIEKRQSVAFWCNPISGHATLYWYQQILGQGPKLLIQFQNNGVVDDSQLPKDRFSAERLKGVDSTLKIQPAKLEDSAVYLCASSSRRYSSTDTQYFGPGTRLTVL.

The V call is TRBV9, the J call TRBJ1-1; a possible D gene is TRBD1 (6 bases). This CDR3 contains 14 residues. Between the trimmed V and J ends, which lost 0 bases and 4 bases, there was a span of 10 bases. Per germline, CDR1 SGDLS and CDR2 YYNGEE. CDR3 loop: CASSVGGQGTEAFF. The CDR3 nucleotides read TGTGCCAGCAGCGTAGGGGGGCAAGGCACTGAAGCTTTCTTT.

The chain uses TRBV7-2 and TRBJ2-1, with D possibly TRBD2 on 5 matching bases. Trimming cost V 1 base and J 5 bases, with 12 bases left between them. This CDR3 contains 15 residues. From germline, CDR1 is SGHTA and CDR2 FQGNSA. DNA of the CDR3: TGTGCCAGCAGCTTAGGGTCTAGCAGACACAATGAGCAGTTCTTC. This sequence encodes CASSLGSSRHNEQFF. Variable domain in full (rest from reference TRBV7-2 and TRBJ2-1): GAGVSQSPSNKVTEKGKDVELRCDPISGHTALYWYRQSLGQGLEFLIYFQGNSAPDKSGLPSDRFSAERTGGSVSTLTIQRTQQEDSAVYLCASSLGSSRHNEQFFGPGTRLTVL.

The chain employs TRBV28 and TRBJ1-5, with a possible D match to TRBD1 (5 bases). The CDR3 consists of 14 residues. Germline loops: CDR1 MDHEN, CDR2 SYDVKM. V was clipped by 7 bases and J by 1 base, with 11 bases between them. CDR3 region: CASTGPLSNQPQHF. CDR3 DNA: TGTGCCAGCACGGGACCTTTGAGCAATCAGCCCCAGCATTTT.

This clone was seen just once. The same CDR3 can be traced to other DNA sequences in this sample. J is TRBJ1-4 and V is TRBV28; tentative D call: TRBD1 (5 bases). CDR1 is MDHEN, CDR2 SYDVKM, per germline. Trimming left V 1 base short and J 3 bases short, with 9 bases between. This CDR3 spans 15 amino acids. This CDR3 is CASSLYRGANEKLFF. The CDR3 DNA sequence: TGTGCCAGCAGTTTATATCGGGGGGCTAATGAAAAACTGTTTTTT.

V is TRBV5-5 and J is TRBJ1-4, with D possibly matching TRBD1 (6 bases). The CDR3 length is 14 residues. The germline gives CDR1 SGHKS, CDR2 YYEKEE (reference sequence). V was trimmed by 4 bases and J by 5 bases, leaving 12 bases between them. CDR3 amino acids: CASSAGQRNEKLFF. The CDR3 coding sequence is TGTGCCAGCAGCGCAGGACAGAGGAATGAAAAACTGTTTTTT.

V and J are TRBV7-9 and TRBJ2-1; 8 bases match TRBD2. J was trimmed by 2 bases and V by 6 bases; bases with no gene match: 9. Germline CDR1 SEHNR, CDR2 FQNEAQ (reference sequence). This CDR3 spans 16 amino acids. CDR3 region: CASSRSLAGTYNEQFF. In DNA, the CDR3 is TGTGCCAGCAGTCGATCTTTAGCGGGGACCTACAATGAGCAGTTCTTC.